Below are 22 T cell receptor beta chains sequenced from a single sample in a study of post-analysis software for immune sequencing data. Study-level findings and limits: Patients had higher frequencies than controls of roughly five TRBV segments, including TRBV5-6, TRBV5-1 and TRBV20-1.

No antigens are known for them. Carried by the TCR beta cDNA libraries were unique molecular identifiers. A single record per CDR3 protein comes from TCRdb applying MiXCR to the PCR reads. The sample shows 550,000 to 700,000 distinct CDR3 sequences, 44% of them seen only once. Sequencing used blood. These receptor sequences come from a girl aged 10 to 17 with multiple sclerosis.

This clonotype was counted between two and nine times. The V call is TRBV20-1, the J call TRBJ1-2, with D possibly matching TRBD1 (5 bases). The CDR3 sequence is 14 residues long. Trimming cost V 0 bases and J 6 bases, with 14 bases left between them. CDR1 and CDR2 from the germline V gene are DFQATT and SNEGSKA (reference sequence). As DNA, the CDR3 is TGCAGTGCTAGAGATTCAGGGTGGGTGGATGGCTACACCTTC. Translation: CSARDSGWVDGYTF.

This clonotype was observed many times. The rearrangement uses TRBV12-3 or TRBV12-4 and TRBJ2-7; TRBD1 matches at 11 bases. The CDR3 has 14 residues. Losses at the gene ends were 5 bases for V and 4 bases for J; bases not matched to a gene: 4. CDR3 coding DNA: TGTGCCAGCAGTCAGGGGACAGGGGGGTACGAGCAGTACTTC. Its translation is CASSQGTGGYEQYF.

In this sample, this clonotype turned up a few times. At one end, the junction sequence differs from germline, possibly due to a read error. This chain connects TRBV5-5 to TRBJ1-6, with 9 positions matching TRBD1. The germline gives CDR1 SGHKS, CDR2 YYEKEE (reference sequence). The CDR3 loop spans 15 amino acids. In DNA, the CDR3 is TGTGCCAGCAGCCAAGGGACAGGGACTAATTCGCCCCTCCACTTT. Residues: CASSQGTGTNSPLHF.

The chain recombines TRBV10-3 with TRBJ2-7; D gene unclear. The germline V gene has CDR1 ENHRY and CDR2 SYGVKD. The length of the CDR3 is 12 residues. V lost 3 bases, J lost 5 bases, and 8 bases lay in between. As DNA, the CDR3 is TGTGCCATCAGTGACAGCCGTAACGAGCAGTACTTC. The encoded protein is CAISDSRNEQYF.

The rearrangement joins TRBV20-1 to TRBJ2-3; the match to TRBD2 covers 7 bases. V trimming: 3 bases; J trimming: 0 bases; junction bases outside the gene matches: 3. Germline loops: CDR1 DFQATT, CDR2 SNEGSKA (reference sequence). The CDR3 loop spans 14 amino acids. The CDR3 loop reads CSASRLASTDTQYF. CDR3 in DNA: TGCAGTGCTAGCCGACTAGCTAGCACAGATACGCAGTATTTT.

The chain recombines TRBV25-1 with TRBJ2-7; tentative D call: TRBD2 (6 bases). Looked up from germline, CDR1 is MGHDK and CDR2 is SYGVNS. The ends were cut back, 3 bases at V and 2 bases at J, with 14 bases in the middle. CDR3 length: 15 residues. CDR3 nucleotides: TGTGCCAGCAGTGAGGGAGGTGGCGGCACCTACGAGCAGTACTTC. It specifies CASSEGGGGTYEQYF.

The rearrangement uses TRBV21-1 and TRBJ2-7; the DNA was not used to check the table's D call, TRBD1. The J call is uncertain, as TRBJ2-5 better fits the DNA end. TRBV21-1 is a pseudogene segment. CDR3 length: 14 residues. The CDR3 DNA follows: TGTGCCAGCAGCAATTCCACAGGGGGGGAGACCCAGTACTTC. Residues: CASSNSTGGETQYF.

CDR3 sequence: CASSPEGQGYNEQYF. The DNA of the CDR3 is TGTGCCAGCAGCCCTGAGGGGCAGGGTTACAATGAGCAGTACTTC. The chain links TRBV7-9 to TRBJ2-7; D may match TRBD1 or TRBD2 (5 bases each). The CDR3 totals 15 residues. Germline values: CDR1 SEHNR, CDR2 FQNEAQ (reference sequence). Trimming removed 5 bases from V and 7 bases from J, with 21 bases in between.

This sequence joins TRBV11-2 and TRBJ1-4; D remains ambiguous. This CDR3 is built from 16 residues. Germline assignment: CDR1 SGHAT and CDR2 FQNNGV. V gave up 5 bases and J gave up 8 bases, with 21 bases separating them. The CDR3 DNA reads as TGTGCCAGCAGCCCCGGGGTCCGGGCGGCGAACGAAAAACTGTTTTTT. Translating it yields CASSPGVRAANEKLFF.

The chain couples TRBV7-2 to TRBJ2-5; either TRBD1 or TRBD2 may fit D (6 bases each). Germline assignment: CDR1 SGHTA and CDR2 FQGNSA. The V end lost 5 bases, the J end lost 9 bases, and 19 bases lay between the germline ends. The CDR3 has 14 residues. This CDR3 is CASSMGGVLPAQYF. The CDR3 region has the DNA TGTGCCAGCAGCATGGGGGGCGTCCTGCCGGCCCAGTACTTC. Using reference TRBV7-2 and TRBJ2-5 for the parts outside the CDR3, the full variable domain is GAGVSQSPSNKVTEKGKDVELRCDPISGHTALYWYRQSLGQGLEFLIYFQGNSAPDKSGLPSDRFSAERTGGSVSTLTIQRTQQEDSAVYLCASSMGGVLPAQYFGPGTRLLVL.

This clonotype was seen more than once but under ten times. The V call is TRBV4-2, the J call TRBJ2-5, with 8 bases that match TRBD2. This CDR3 has 15 amino acids. J was trimmed by 4 bases and V by 3 bases; bases with no gene match: 7. In germline, CDR1 is LGHNA, CDR2 YNFKEQ. The CDR3 DNA follows: TGTGCCAGCAGCCACTACGGACTAGCCGCAGAGACCCAGTACTTC. This encodes CASSHYGLAAETQYF.

The V and J genes are TRBV3-1 and TRBJ2-7, with a possible D match to TRBD2 (6 bases). V lost 0 bases, J lost 0 bases, and 18 bases lay in between. This CDR3 is built from 18 residues. Germline CDR1 reads LGHDT; CDR2 reads YNNKEL (reference sequence). This CDR3 reads CASSQEAWDEGGSYEQYF. CDR3 sequence (DNA): TGTGCCAGCAGCCAAGAGGCATGGGACGAGGGAGGCTCCTACGAGCAGTACTTC.

This chain joins TRBV20-1 and TRBJ2-1; either TRBD1 or TRBD2 may fit D (7 bases each). The CDR3 totals 15 residues. Germline V gene data show CDR1 as DFQATT and CDR2 as SNEGSKA (reference sequence). The V gene lost 5 bases and the J gene lost 5 bases, with 19 bases spanning the gap. CDR3 protein: CSAPMAGGGNNEQFF. The CDR3 nucleotides are TGCAGTGCTCCGATGGCAGGGGGGGGCAACAATGAGCAGTTCTTC.

The rearrangement joins TRBV3-1 to TRBJ2-1; 7 bases are a match to TRBD2. The trim removed 6 bases at V and 0 bases at J, leaving 5 bases unmatched. The CDR3 loop spans 15 amino acids. Germline CDR1 LGHDT, CDR2 YNNKEL (reference sequence). The CDR3 sequence: CASSSSGYSYNEQFF. The CDR3 bases are TGTGCCAGCAGTTCTAGCGGCTACTCCTACAATGAGCAGTTCTTC.

As concerns this clonotype: The junction does not match germline at one end; this may be a read error. The chain couples TRBV7-6 to TRBJ2-1; tentatively, D is TRBD2 (7 bases). The CDR3 extends over 15 amino acids. Germline V gives CDR1 SGHVS, CDR2 FNYEAQ. The CDR3 here is CVSSPIGGGVGEQFF. CDR3 DNA sequence: TGTGTCAGCAGCCCTATAGGGGGGGGCGTAGGTGAGCAGTTCTTC.

The rearrangement uses TRBV5-1 and TRBJ2-7, with D perhaps matching TRBD1 (6 bases). V was pared by 3 bases and J by 3 bases, with 13 bases between. The length of the CDR3 is 14 residues. Germline CDR1 reads SGHRS; CDR2 reads YFSETQ. CDR3 sequence: CASSWDGQRYEQYF. The CDR3 DNA is TGCGCCAGCAGCTGGGACGGACAGCGCTACGAGCAGTACTTC.

This chain links TRBV12-3 or TRBV12-4 with TRBJ2-7, with TRBD1 identical over 7 bases. The junction had 10 bases not matched to a gene; V was cut back by 7 bases and J by 4 bases. The CDR3 runs 14 residues. The CDR3 DNA reads as TGTGCCAGCAAAATGGGACAGCGCCCATACGAGCAGTACTTC. This gives the protein CASKMGQRPYEQYF.

To note about this clonotype: An end of the junction does not agree with germline; a read error may underlie this. The chain uses TRBV7-7 and TRBJ2-5; perhaps TRBD2 as D (6 bases). The CDR3 consists of 14 residues. Looked up from germline, CDR1 is SSHAT and CDR2 is FNYEAQ (reference sequence). The CDR3 protein is CASSPGTLQEAQYF. The CDR3 DNA is TGTGCCAGCAGCCCCGGGACTCTCCAAGAGGCCCAGTACTTC.

The rearrangement joins TRBV12-3 or TRBV12-4 to TRBJ1-1, with 7 nucleotides matching TRBD1. With V trimmed by 4 bases and J by 1 base, 6 bases remained unmatched. The CDR3 is made up of 15 amino acids. The chain's CDR3 is CASSSLRGRNTEAFF. The CDR3 region has the DNA TGTGCCAGCAGTTCCCTCAGGGGGAGGAACACTGAAGCTTTCTTT.

V is TRBV12-3 or TRBV12-4 and J is TRBJ2-5; TRBD1 agrees at 7 bases. This CDR3 spans 12 amino acids. The junction had 8 bases not matched to a gene; V was cut back by 5 bases and J by 11 bases. The CDR3 bases are TGTGCCAGCAGTACAGGGGTTGGGAAGCAGTACTTC. Translation: CASSTGVGKQYF.

This chain connects TRBV25-1 to TRBJ2-5; 13 bases are shared with TRBD2. Trimming removed 4 bases from V and 6 bases from J; junction bases left unmatched: 2. CDR3 length: 14 amino acids. CDR1 is MGHDK, CDR2 SYGVNS, per germline. As DNA, the CDR3 is TGTGCCAGCAGTGGGACTAGCGGGAGTAAGACCCAGTACTTC. This encodes CASSGTSGSKTQYF.

This clonotype came up a few times. The chain joins TRBV7-9 to TRBJ2-5; the D gene is possibly TRBD1 (5 bases). Germline V gene data show CDR1 as SEHNR and CDR2 as FQNEAQ (reference sequence). The CDR3 is 14 residues long. Trimming removed 5 bases from V and 5 bases from J, with 15 bases in between. The DNA for the CDR3 is TGTGCCAGCAGCCCTACCCAGGGATACGAGACCCAGTACTTC. Amino acids: CASSPTQGYETQYF.